A selection of T cell receptor beta chains follows, all from one sample in a study of T cells in Graves' hyperthyroidism and ophthalmopathy. One entry per CDR3 protein, called by TCRdb with MiXCR from the multiplex PCR reads. The repertoire consists of fewer than 250,000 distinct CDR3 sequences, with around 15% occurring once and the leading ten covering approximately 30%. The specimen was blood. The origin of the receptors is a young woman with Graves' ophthalmopathy. Each CDR3 is given with its conserved first and last residue. Fields, in order: J gene, D gene, clone size, V gene, CDR3 DNA, CDR3 protein. The D gene is left open where the match is weak. Rows give clone size only sometimes, using once, few, many, or a class for an expanded clone.

TRBJ1-5 | TRBD1 | many | TRBV27 | TGTGCCAGCAGTTTGGGCTCGGGGACAGCTAATCAGCCCCAGCATTTT | CASSLGSGTANQPQHF
TRBJ2-5 | TRBD2 | many | TRBV9 | TGTGCCAGCAGCGTAGGGACTAGCGGGGGAGAGACCCAGTACTTC | CASSVGTSGGETQYF
TRBJ1-2 | - | many | TRBV4-1 | TGCGCCAGCAGCCAGGCAGACTATGGCTACACCTTC | CASSQADYGYTF
TRBJ1-2 | - | - | TRBV28 | TGTGCCAGCAGTCGAACAGGGAATGGCTACACCTTC | CASSRTGNGYTF
TRBJ2-5 | TRBD1 | many | TRBV11-2 | TGTGCCAGCAGCATGGACAGGGAAGAGACCCAGTACTTC | CASSMDREETQYF
TRBJ2-5 | - | - | TRBV20-1 | TGCAGTGCTAGAGATGCCAGGGGCGCCGGCCAAGAGACCCAGTACTTC | CSARDARGAGQETQYF
TRBJ1-6 | - | - | TRBV5-6 | TGTGCCAGCAGCTTGGAATCGGCCTATAATTCACCCCTCCACTTT | CASSLESAYNSPLHF
TRBJ2-1 | TRBD2 | many | TRBV20-1 | TGCAGTGCCACCGGGACTAGCGGGAGCTGGGGCTGGAATGAGCAGTTCTTC | CSATGTSGSWGWNEQFF
TRBJ2-5 | TRBD2 | - | TRBV7-9 | TGTGCCAGCAGCGGGACTAGCGAGCAGACCCAGTACTTC | CASSGTSEQTQYF
TRBJ2-5 | - | many | TRBV12-3/TRBV12-4 | TGTGCCAGCAGTTTCTCGTCGCGGGAGACCCAGTACTTC | CASSFSSRETQYF
TRBJ1-6 | - | many | TRBV7-2 | TGTGCCAGCAGCCCGGGGGGGAGGTCACCCCCCCACTTT | CASSPGGRSPPHF
TRBJ2-7 | - | - | TRBV11-2 | TGTGCCAGCAGCGCCCCGGGACGGGACTACGAGCAGTACTTC | CASSAPGRDYEQYF
TRBJ2-7 | - | many | TRBV28 | TGTGCCAGCAGTTCCGTCAGGGTCCCCTACGAGCAGTACTTC | CASSSVRVPYEQYF
TRBJ1-1 | - | many | TRBV6-1 | TGTGCCAGCAGTGTGGCACCCCGGGGAGTCACTGAAGCTTTCTTT | CASSVAPRGVTEAFF
TRBJ2-1 | - | - | TRBV9 | TGTGCCCGCAGCGGGAGGACAGGGAACAATGAGCAGTTCTTC | CARSGRTGNNEQFF
TRBJ1-2 | - | many | TRBV28 | TGTGCCAGCAGCTTAGTTAACCTTAGGGACTATGGCTACACCTTC | CASSLVNLRDYGYTF
TRBJ2-1 | - | many | TRBV5-5 | TGTGCCAGCAGCTTGGGGCTCTACAATGAGCAGTTCTTC | CASSLGLYNEQFF
TRBJ2-7 | - | many | TRBV5-1 | TGCGCCAGCAGCTCCTTCCCGGCGAACTCCTACGAGCAGTACTTC | CASSSFPANSYEQYF
TRBJ1-6 | TRBD1 | many | TRBV14 | TGTGCCAGCAGCTCAGCCGGGACAGGGGGTAGTTCACCCCTCCACTTT | CASSSAGTGGSSPLHF
TRBJ2-7 | - | many | TRBV13 | TGTGCCAGCAGCACCCGGCCGTACGAGCAGTACTTC | CASSTRPYEQYF